The 18 T cell receptor beta chains presented below share a single source sample, sequenced in a study of blood T cells in healthy people across ages. The second PCR ran 7 to 11 cycles with a sample-barcoded 5' primer and J-beta primers. TCRdb re-called the 5' RACE reads with MiXCR, one entry per CDR3 protein. The repertoire consists of around 1,900,000 distinct CDR3 sequences, with more than 35% occurring once and the leading ten covering approximately 22%. Sequenced sample: blood. The receptors here all came from a human donor in good health.

The J gene is TRBJ2-7, the V gene TRBV18; weak D call: TRBD2 (5 bases). V was trimmed by 6 bases and J by 4 bases, leaving 13 bases between them. The CDR3 runs to 13 residues. CDR1 is KGHSH, CDR2 LQKENI, per germline. CDR3 nucleotide sequence: TGTGCCAGCTCCACTGAGGGCATGTACGAGCAGTACTTC. Translated, it gives CASSTEGMYEQYF. The full variable domain, with the rest looked up from reference TRBV18 and TRBJ2-7, is NAGVMQNPRHLVRRRGQEARLRCSPMKGHSHVYWYRQLPEEGLKFMVYLQKENIIDESGMPKERFSAEFPKEGPSILRIQQVVRGDSAAYFCASSTEGMYEQYFGPGTRLTVT.

This clonotype was found once. The V and J genes are TRBV9 and TRBJ2-7; TRBD1 aligns across 9 bases. V shed 0 bases, J shed 7 bases, and the junction held 8 bases outside the gene matches. The CDR3 totals 15 residues. Germline V gene sequence: CDR1 SGDLS, CDR2 YYNGEE. Here the CDR3 DNA reads TGTGCCAGCAGCGTAGGGACAGGGGAGATGGGGGAGCAGTACTTC. It encodes CASSVGTGEMGEQYF.

The V and J genes are TRBV29-1 and TRBJ2-3; 7 bases match TRBD1. The CDR3 is 15 amino acids. CDR1 SQVTM and CDR2 ANQGSEA come from the germline V gene. V shed 1 base and J 6 bases; nucleotides not matched to a gene: 10. The CDR3, as DNA: TGCAGCGTTGAAGGCTCAGGGGGTTCGGGGGATACGCAGTATTTT. Residues: CSVEGSGGSGDTQYF.

This chain uses TRBV13 with TRBJ2-3, with D uncertain. Trimming pared 5 bases from V and 10 bases from J, leaving 10 bases between. Germline assignment: CDR1 PRHDT and CDR2 FYEKMQ (reference sequence). The length of the CDR3 is 11 residues. This CDR3 is CASSNLVPQYF. The DNA for the CDR3 is TGTGCCAGCAGCAACTTAGTACCGCAGTATTTT.

The J gene is TRBJ1-2, the V gene TRBV9, with unresolved D. Germline-derived CDR1 and CDR2 are SGDLS and YYNGEE. Deletions cut 0 bases from V and 3 bases from J, with 18 bases between. The CDR3 has 17 residues. CDR3 sequence (DNA): TGTGCCAGCAGCGTAGGCCCCTCCGGACGTGCGCACTATGGCTACACCTTC. Amino acid sequence: CASSVGPSGRAHYGYTF. Using reference TRBV9 and TRBJ1-2 for the parts outside the CDR3, the full variable domain is DSGVTQTPKHLITATGQRVTLRCSPRSGDLSVYWYQQSLDQGLQFLIQYYNGEERAKGNILERFSAQQFPDLHSELNLSSLELGDSALYFCASSVGPSGRAHYGYTFGSGTRLTVV.

The chain uses TRBV5-5 and TRBJ2-5; D may be TRBD1 (7 bases). CDR3 length equals 15 residues. Germline V CDR1 and CDR2: SGHKS, YYEKEE (reference sequence). Trimming shortened V by 4 bases and J by 5 bases, and 18 bases separated the two germline ends. The CDR3 sequence: CASSGGTAWGETQYF. In DNA, the CDR3 is TGTGCCAGCAGCGGGGGGACAGCCTGGGGGGAGACCCAGTACTTC.

This clonotype occurred many times. The chain recombines TRBV7-9 with TRBJ2-3; 9 nucleotides match TRBD2. The CDR3 is made up of 16 amino acids. Looked up from germline, CDR1 is SEHNR and CDR2 is FQNEAQ (reference sequence). V was clipped by 4 bases and J by 5 bases; unmatched bases: 10. The DNA for the CDR3 is TGTGCCAGCAGCTCCATGACTAGCGGTCGGGGAGATACGCAGTATTTT. Amino acid sequence: CASSSMTSGRGDTQYF.

The gene calls are TRBV28 and TRBJ1-5; D is unclear. This CDR3 contains 12 residues. V shed 3 bases and J shed 4 bases, with 4 bases lying between them. Germline V gives CDR1 MDHEN, CDR2 SYDVKM. The CDR3 spells CASSFWNQPQHF. CDR3 bases: TGTGCCAGCAGTTTTTGGAATCAGCCCCAGCATTTT.

V usage is TRBV24-1 and J usage is TRBJ2-6; D gene ambiguous. Per the germline V gene, CDR1 is KGHDR and CDR2 is SFDVKD. V was clipped by 0 bases and J by 6 bases, with 5 bases between them. This CDR3 region has 14 residues. In DNA, the CDR3 is TGTGCCACCAGTGATTTGCGAGAGGCCAACGTCCTGACTTTC. The encoded protein is CATSDLREANVLTF.

The J gene is TRBJ2-7, the V gene TRBV5-1; D is ambiguous. From germline, CDR1 is SGHRS and CDR2 YFSETQ. The CDR3 sequence is 15 residues long. Between the trimmed V and J ends, which lost 1 base and 2 bases, there was a span of 13 bases. The CDR3 loop is CASSLLSVPTYEQYF. CDR3 DNA sequence: TGCGCCAGCAGCTTGTTATCAGTGCCTACCTACGAGCAGTACTTC.

V and J are TRBV9 and TRBJ2-1, with 7 bases aligning to TRBD2. CDR3 length: 17 amino acids. V lost 1 base to trimming and J lost 4 bases; unmatched junction nucleotides: 11. CDR1 and CDR2 from the germline V gene are SGDLS and YYNGEE. CDR3 bases: TGTGCCAGCAGCGTAAATCCCCGACTAGCCCAGTACAATGAGCAGTTCTTC. Residues: CASSVNPRLAQYNEQFF.

This clonotype was detected ten times or more. The V and J genes are TRBV4-3 and TRBJ2-5; no definite D call. V lost 0 bases, J lost 1 base, and 12 bases lay in between. CDR1 and CDR2 (germline): LGHNA, YSLEER. This CDR3 has 16 amino acids. The CDR3 loop is CASSQETPGTQETQYF. DNA of the CDR3: TGCGCCAGCAGCCAAGAAACCCCCGGTACCCAAGAGACCCAGTACTTC.

CDR3 bases: TGCAGTGCTAGCCCGAGGGTCGGGGTGTTCTCAAATGAGCAGTTCTTC. Its translation: CSASPRVGVFSNEQFF. The chain uses TRBV20-1 and TRBJ2-1, with D perhaps matching TRBD2 (5 bases). CDR1 is DFQATT, CDR2 SNEGSKA, per germline (reference sequence). V was shortened by 3 bases and J by 7 bases, with 22 bases between the two germline ends. The CDR3 is made up of 16 amino acids.

This chain joins TRBV4-3 and TRBJ1-1, with D perhaps matching TRBD1 (5 bases). Germline assignment: CDR1 LGHNA and CDR2 YSLEER. V gave up 5 bases and J gave up 4 bases, with 14 bases separating them. The CDR3 loop spans 14 amino acids. The CDR3 here is CASSAFEGRTEAFF. CDR3 bases: TGCGCCAGCAGCGCCTTTGAGGGGCGCACTGAAGCTTTCTTT.

The rearrangement links TRBV20-1 to TRBJ2-5, with D uncertain. The J call may be faulty, since TRBJ2-7 better matches the DNA end. This CDR3 contains 13 residues. CDR1 is DFQATT and CDR2 is SNEGSKA in the germline V gene (reference sequence). This CDR3 reads CSASFPNSCEQYF. As DNA, the CDR3 is TGCAGTGCTAGTTTCCCAAACAGCTGCGAGCAGTACTTC.

This clonotype was picked up many times. The rearrangement joins TRBV4-3 to TRBJ2-1; D tentatively fits TRBD1 or TRBD2 (5 bases each). The V gene's germline CDR1 is LGHNA and CDR2 YSLEER. The CDR3 is 13 residues long. V shed 1 base and J shed 9 bases, with 10 bases lying between them. The CDR3 sequence is CASSQGFGGEQFF. CDR3 DNA: TGCGCCAGCAGCCAAGGGTTTGGGGGTGAGCAGTTCTTC.

This clonotype has a handful of counts. This chain joins TRBV4-2 and TRBJ2-4; D unclear. The J call may be incorrect, as the DNA end agrees better with TRBJ2-7. The CDR3 has 14 amino acids. The germline V gene encodes CDR1 LGHNA and CDR2 YNFKEQ. The CDR3 is CASSQDQKSYEQYF. The CDR3 region has the DNA TGTGCCAGCAGCCAAGACCAAAAAAGCTACGAGCAGTACTTC.

The chain combines TRBV20-1 with TRBJ1-1; no clear D gene. The CDR3 contains 16 residues. The V and J ends lost 3 bases and 0 bases respectively, with 17 bases between them. CDR1 is DFQATT and CDR2 is SNEGSKA in the germline V gene (reference sequence). This CDR3 reads CSARDSSGGMNTEAFF. CDR3 sequence (DNA): TGCAGTGCTAGGGATTCCTCCGGAGGGATGAACACTGAAGCTTTCTTT.